This passage covers 18 T cell receptor beta chains from one sample sequenced in a study of cytomegalovirus exposure and HLA in healthy donors. Data came from immunoSEQ multiplex PCR; TCRdb stores just in-frame clones and leaves some out. The sample includes over 55,000 clones, 90% to 97% of them seen just once. Material: PBMCs. Receptor source: a man younger than 30 in good health and CMV-seronegative.

This chain links TRBV5-1 with TRBJ2-7, with 8 bases lining up with TRBD1. In germline, CDR1 is SGHRS, CDR2 YFSETQ. V shed 3 bases, J shed 5 bases, and the junction held 10 bases outside the gene matches. CDR3 length: 15 residues. As DNA, the CDR3 is TGCGCCAGCAGCTCATCCGGGACAGGCGGGGACGAGCAGTACTTC. Its protein product is CASSSSGTGGDEQYF.

V is TRBV21-1 and J is TRBJ1-4. TRBV21-1 has pseudogene status. This CDR3 region has 14 residues. The CDR3 loop reads CASSKPGSSEKLFF. In DNA, the CDR3 is TGTGCCAGCAGCAAACCGGGGTCTAGTGAAAAACTGTTTTTT.

The chain joins TRBV11-3 to TRBJ2-7, with 9 bases lining up with TRBD1. CDR3 length: 14 amino acids. Germline values: CDR1 SGHNT, CDR2 YENEEA. V shed 0 bases and J 5 bases; nucleotides not matched to a gene: 2. CDR3 sequence reads: CASSLEGQGDEQYF. In nucleotides, the CDR3 is TGTGCCAGCAGCTTAGAGGGACAGGGAGACGAGCAGTACTTC.

The chain links TRBV15 to TRBJ2-5, with unresolved D. V was cut by 0 bases and J by 5 bases, with 19 bases left in between. Germline V lookup: CDR1 LNHNV, CDR2 YYDKDF (reference sequence). This CDR3 comprises 17 residues. The CDR3 protein is CATSRDLPLASQETQYF. CDR3 DNA sequence: TGTGCCACCAGCAGAGATCTCCCTTTGGCTAGTCAGGAGACCCAGTACTTC.

The chain links TRBV5-1 to TRBJ2-1; 7 bases line up with TRBD2. The CDR3 spans 18 residues. V lost 3 bases, J lost 0 bases, and 12 bases stayed unmatched. CDR1 and CDR2 from the germline V gene are SGHRS and YFSETQ. CDR3: CASSSYSSGLSSYNEQFF. The DNA for the CDR3 is TGCGCCAGCAGCTCCTACTCTAGCGGCCTCAGCTCCTACAATGAGCAGTTCTTC.

This rearrangement joins TRBV10-3 to TRBJ2-2, with 8 bases matching TRBD1. Germline V gene data show CDR1 as ENHRY and CDR2 as SYGVKD. V gave up 2 bases and J gave up 3 bases; unmatched junction bases: 8. The CDR3 length is 17 residues. Written as DNA, the CDR3 is TGTGCCATCAGTGAGGGGACTGACAGGGGATACACCGGGGAGCTGTTTTTT. This translates into CAISEGTDRGYTGELFF.

The rearrangement joins TRBV4-3 to TRBJ2-2; 7 bases line up with TRBD2. The CDR3 extends over 17 amino acids. Germline trimming cut 2 bases from V and 6 bases from J; bases unmatched to any gene: 12. CDR1 and CDR2 (germline): LGHNA, YSLEER. CDR3: CASSQSQAGVSAGELFF. As DNA, the CDR3 is TGCGCCAGCAGCCAATCCCAGGCGGGAGTGTCTGCCGGGGAGCTGTTTTTT.

This clone was seen a few times. This sequence joins TRBV11-2 and TRBJ2-7; maybe TRBD1 (6 bases). Trimming stripped 5 bases from V and 4 bases from J, with 9 bases between. This CDR3 is 12 amino acids long. Germline V gene lookup returns CDR1 SGHAT and CDR2 FQNNGV. The CDR3 here is CASSEQGYEQYF. The CDR3 coding sequence is TGTGCCAGCAGCGAACAGGGATACGAGCAGTACTTC.

The chain uses TRBV15 and TRBJ2-1, with TRBD2 identical over 8 bases. V shed 1 base, J shed 0 bases, and the junction held 2 bases outside the gene matches. The V gene's germline CDR1 is LNHNV and CDR2 YYDKDF (reference sequence). This CDR3 spans 16 amino acids. The CDR3 DNA follows: TGTGCCACCAGCAGAGCGAGCGGGGGCTCCTACAATGAGCAGTTCTTC. Protein sequence: CATSRASGGSYNEQFF. The full variable domain, in which reference TRBV15 and TRBJ2-1 provide the parts outside the CDR3, is DAMVIQNPRYQVTQFGKPVTLSCSQTLNHNVMYWYQQKSSQAPKLLFHYYDKDFNNEADTPDNFQSRRPNTSFCFLDIRSPGLGDTAMYLCATSRASGGSYNEQFFGPGTRLTVL.

This clone was seen just once. The gene calls are TRBV2 and TRBJ2-3; 11 positions agree with TRBD2. The junction had 1 base not matched to a gene; V was cut back by 5 bases and J by 0 bases. The germline CDR1 and CDR2 sequences are SNHLY and FYNNEI. The CDR3 extends over 15 amino acids. The DNA of the CDR3 is TGTGCCAGCAGTCTAGCGGGAGGAAGCACAGATACGCAGTATTTT. Its translation is CASSLAGGSTDTQYF.

V and J are TRBV7-2 and TRBJ2-7; D is perhaps TRBD1 (5 bases). With 2 bases removed from V and 2 bases from J, the gap between germline ends came to 10 bases. The germline V gene has CDR1 SGHTA and CDR2 FQGNSA. This CDR3 region has 14 residues. The CDR3 DNA sequence: TGTGCCAGCAGCTTATCCAGGGATGCCTACGAGCAGTACTTC. Protein: CASSLSRDAYEQYF.

The gene calls are TRBV5-1 and TRBJ2-4; 8 bases match TRBD1. Germline V lookup: CDR1 SGHRS, CDR2 YFSETQ. The length of the CDR3 is 16 residues. The V gene end was trimmed by 4 bases and the J gene end by 0 bases; junction bases not matched to a gene: 6. Here the CDR3 DNA reads TGCGCCAGCAGCCTTGGGACAGGACTAGCCAAAAACATTCAGTACTTC. Its translation: CASSLGTGLAKNIQYF.

The J gene is TRBJ2-5, the V gene TRBV7-9; possibly TRBD2 for D (5 bases). Trimming stripped 5 bases from V and 1 base from J, with 17 bases between. The CDR3 length is 16 residues. Germline V gene sequence: CDR1 SEHNR, CDR2 FQNEAQ (reference sequence). CDR3 nucleotides: TGTGCCAGCAGCAATCAGGACTCGGTACCCCAAGAGACCCAGTACTTC. Translated, it gives CASSNQDSVPQETQYF.

This clone was seen once. The chain uses TRBV29-1 and TRBJ2-7; 7 nucleotides line up with TRBD1. The germline gives CDR1 SQVTM, CDR2 ANQGSEA. Trimming took 3 bases from V and 5 from J; bases not matched to a gene: 10. The CDR3 consists of 14 residues. The CDR3 reads CSVDSEQGKNEQYF. The DNA of the CDR3 is TGCAGCGTTGACTCTGAACAGGGGAAGAACGAGCAGTACTTC.

This chain joins TRBV2 and TRBJ1-1; TRBD1 aligns across 9 bases. Germline V gene lookup returns CDR1 SNHLY and CDR2 FYNNEI. J was trimmed by 4 bases and V by 6 bases; bases with no gene match: 12. The length of the CDR3 is 16 residues. CDR3 nucleotide sequence: TGTGCCAGCAGCTATTTCACCGGGACAGGGAGCACTGAAGCTTTCTTT. This sequence encodes CASSYFTGTGSTEAFF.

The J gene is TRBJ2-1, the V gene TRBV2; 11 bases are a match to TRBD2. V shed 7 bases, J shed 4 bases, and the junction held 3 bases outside the gene matches. The CDR3 has 14 residues. Germline lookup yields CDR1 SNHLY and CDR2 FYNNEI. The chain's CDR3 is CASKGTSGYNEQFF. The CDR3 nucleotides are TGTGCCAGCAAAGGGACTAGCGGTTACAATGAGCAGTTCTTC.

This chain's CDR3 is CASTQGLGAVGYEPQHF. In nucleotides, the CDR3 is TGTGCCAGTACACAAGGGTTAGGGGCGGTGGGGTATGAGCCCCAGCATTTT. The chain is built from TRBV28 and TRBJ1-5, with D perhaps TRBD1 (5 bases). The CDR3 contains 17 residues. Germline-derived CDR1 and CDR2 are MDHEN and SYDVKM. V was clipped by 9 bases and J by 8 bases, with 29 bases between them.

This clone was counted a few times. V and J are TRBV6-4 and TRBJ2-1; 10 nucleotides line up with TRBD2. The germline gives CDR1 MRHNA, CDR2 SNTAGT. CDR3 size: 13 residues. V lost 3 bases and J lost 9; bases outside the gene matches: 2. The CDR3 region has the DNA TGTGCCAGCAGTGAAGGGACTAGCGCTGAGCAGTTCTTC. Its translation: CASSEGTSAEQFF.